The subject of this entry is one T cell receptor (beta chain). Its antigen is currently unknown. The data are from a study of T-cell reconstitution after alpha-beta-depleted transplantation in children. Whole-study results and caveats: T-cell numbers and diversity one year post-transplant derived largely from freshly generated T cells. Several hundred expanded graft clones reportedly gave rise to the alpha-beta T cells present about two months after transplant. There were some patients whose high TCRbeta diversity at day 60 came from surviving recipient T cells and thymic progenitors.

The ends were cut back, 3 bases at V and 1 base at J, with 9 bases in the middle. The length of the CDR3 is 14 residues. Construction of the TCRbeta library involved unique molecular identifiers. TCRdb processed the PCR reads anew with MiXCR; each CDR3 protein has one entry. The top ten hold 35% to 50% of the sample, which has 300,000 to 400,000 distinct CDR3 sequences, roughly 16% seen once. Sequenced here: PBMCs, mostly from graft donor cells, sampled 360 days after TCRalphabeta/CD19-depleted stem cell transplant. The chain employs TRBV12-3 or TRBV12-4 and TRBJ2-5, with no clear D. This clonotype was sampled from a male patient aged 2 to 10 who had a stem cell transplant for acute lymphoblastic leukemia, so the T cells may come from the graft donor. The CDR3: CASSFGPVQETQYF. CDR3 sequence (DNA): TGTGCCAGCAGTTTTGGCCCCGTCCAAGAGACCCAGTACTTC.